Each of the 2 T cell receptor beta chains below was sequenced from the same sample in a study of T-cell reconstitution after alpha-beta-depleted transplantation in children. For TCRbeta, the library was prepared with unique molecular identifiers. TCRdb used MiXCR to reprocess the PCR reads, holding one entry per CDR3 protein. The data show some 640,000 distinct CDR3 sequences, roughly 17% seen once. The specimen was PBMCs from the stem cell graft donor, collected from the stem cell graft. These receptors all come from a human donor who donated a stem cell graft to a child with acute myeloid leukemia.

This clonotype was seen a handful of times. This sequence joins TRBV4-1 and TRBJ2-5; 10 bases match TRBD1. The CDR3 loop spans 15 amino acids. Looked up from germline, CDR1 is MGHRA and CDR2 is YSYEKL. J gave up 7 bases and V 1 base, and 6 bases lay outside the gene matches. The chain's CDR3 is CASSQGQGAKGTQYF. CDR3 DNA sequence: TGCGCCAGCAGCCAAGGACAGGGGGCTAAGGGGACCCAGTACTTC.

The chain has TRBV3-1 and TRBJ2-1; unclear D gene. The CDR3 totals 12 residues. Germline V lookup: CDR1 LGHDT, CDR2 YNNKEL (reference sequence). The germline V and J ends were trimmed by 1 base and 8 bases, with 6 bases remaining between them. The CDR3 DNA is TGTGCCAGCAGCCAAGCCTGGGATGAGCAGTTCTTC. Residues: CASSQAWDEQFF.